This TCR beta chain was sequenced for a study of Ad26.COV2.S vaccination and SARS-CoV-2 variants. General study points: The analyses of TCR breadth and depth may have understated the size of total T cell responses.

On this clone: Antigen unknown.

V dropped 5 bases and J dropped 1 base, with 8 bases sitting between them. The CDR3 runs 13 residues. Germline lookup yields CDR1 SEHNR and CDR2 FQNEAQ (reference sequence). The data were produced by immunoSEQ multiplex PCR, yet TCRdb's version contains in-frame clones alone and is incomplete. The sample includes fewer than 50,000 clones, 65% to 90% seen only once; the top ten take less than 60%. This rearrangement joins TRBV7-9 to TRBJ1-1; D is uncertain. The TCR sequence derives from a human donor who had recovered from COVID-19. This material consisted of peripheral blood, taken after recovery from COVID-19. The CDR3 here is CASSRVSNTEAFF. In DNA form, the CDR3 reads TGTGCCAGCAGCCGGGTCTCGAACACTGAAGCTTTCTTT. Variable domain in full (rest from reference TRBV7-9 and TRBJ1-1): DTGVSQNPRHKITKRGQNVTFRCDPISEHNRLYWYRQTLGQGPEFLTYFQNEAQLEKSRLLSDRFSAERPKGSFSTLEIQRTEQGDSAMYLCASSRVSNTEAFFGQGTRLTVV.